This section outlines one T cell receptor (beta chain) sequence together with its context. What it binds is unknown. Healthy adults negative for HIV, lacking recent acute infections or vaccinations, served as donors. Here immunoSEQ multiplex PCR was the method, and the copy in TCRdb shows in-frame clones only, minus some. The data contain about 1 million clones, about three quarters of them singletons. This entry belongs to a study of shared clonotypes between healthy human individuals. At the level of the study: Those who served as donors were a couple of women and a few men between the ages of 18 and 49. Study-wide points: The sharing of about 5% of naive CD4 clonotypes was seen across a handful of donors. Measured sharing among donors was expected to vary with sequencing depth.

The germline V and J ends were trimmed by 3 bases and 12 bases, with 17 bases remaining between them. The CDR3 covers 13 residues. CDR1 and CDR2 (germline): SGHTA, FQGNSA. The TCR comes from a man between 18 and 35 years old in good health. This chain joins TRBV7-2 and TRBJ1-2; no reliable D call. Sequenced: memory CD4+ T cells sorted from blood. Subset in this sample: CD45RA-negative fraction. DNA of the CDR3: TGTGCCAGCAGCTTTAAACCGGGCCCCTGGAACACCTTC. Residues: CASSFKPGPWNTF.